Listed below are T cell receptor beta chains from one sample, sequenced in a study of OX40 agonist ivuxolimab in advanced cancers. Sequencing used immunoSEQ multiplex PCR; TCRdb keeps in-frame clones, though not all of them. This sample carries around 53,000 clones, approximately 84% of them seen once, and the ten largest clones take 10% to 15%. The sequencing used CD4+ or CD8+ T cells sorted from blood, collected in a trial of the OX40 agonist ivuxolimab. These receptors all stem from an adult with an advanced solid tumor such as melanoma, head and neck, liver or kidney cancer. Both conserved end residues are part of each CDR3. Each record gives: CDR3 protein, J gene, V gene, D gene, clone size. D genes are given only for firm matches. Clone size is given for some rows only: seen once, a few or many times, or a class if the clone is expanded.

CATSRAKQNNEKLFF,TRBJ1-4,TRBV15,.,.
CASTRDYEQYF,TRBJ2-7,TRBV6-1,.,.
CASSLGAGLVGTGELFF,TRBJ2-2,TRBV11-2,TRBD2,.
CATSRSRTSGSYNEQFF,TRBJ2-1,TRBV15,TRBD2,few
CASSLVPDTQYF,TRBJ2-3,TRBV11-2,.,.
CASRTGNSNEQFF,TRBJ2-1,TRBV27,.,few
CASSPPTTAFTDTQYF,TRBJ2-3,TRBV7-8,.,.
CASSLVGSQETQYF,TRBJ2-5,TRBV5-1,.,.
CASSLELPFSYEQYF,TRBJ2-7,TRBV28,.,.
CASTPAFF,TRBJ1-1,TRBV6-7,.,.
CASTPGGALAKNIQYF,TRBJ2-4,TRBV28,.,.
CASSLSTGYQPQHF,TRBJ1-5,TRBV7-2,.,.
CASRGQQVSNYGYTF,TRBJ1-2,TRBV6-6,TRBD1,many
CASSRQGGYYEQYF,TRBJ2-7,TRBV6-5,.,.
CASSGIYGYTF,TRBJ1-2,TRBV6-5,.,.
CASSTLAGGSYNEQFF,TRBJ2-1,TRBV5-1,TRBD2,.
CAWSPIPRGEQFF,TRBJ2-1,TRBV30,.,.
CASSLGDRAGEQYF,TRBJ2-7,TRBV11-2,TRBD1,.
CAISESTRDRGRNEQYF,TRBJ2-7,TRBV10-3,TRBD1,.
CASSVATRGLQYF,TRBJ2-4,TRBV9,TRBD1,once
CASSSPGGRETQYF,TRBJ2-5,TRBV5-4,.,.
CASSLPLAGGADTQYF,TRBJ2-3,TRBV5-1,TRBD2,few
CASSEKYEAGGTYSNQPQHF,TRBJ1-5,TRBV6-1,TRBD1,once
CASSLTGGQQPQHF,TRBJ1-5,TRBV7-2,TRBD1,.
CASSLEQRGWDGYTF,TRBJ1-2,TRBV7-8,.,.
CASSVEGSSGETQYF,TRBJ2-5,TRBV9,.,.
CASSMRRENEQFF,TRBJ2-1,TRBV19,.,.
CASSLGGFRELFF,TRBJ2-2,TRBV14,.,.
CASSSGTGKGDTQYF,TRBJ2-3,TRBV19,TRBD1,.
CASSEARAAQETQYF,TRBJ2-5,TRBV2,.,.
CASINAAVNTEAFF,TRBJ1-1,TRBV6-1,.,.
CASSFRWTGENTEAFF,TRBJ1-1,TRBV27,TRBD1,.
CASMIEAGDSGNTIYF,TRBJ1-3,TRBV2,.,.
CASSGTGRVYTF,TRBJ1-2,TRBV6-1,.,.
CASSLGMLSGGYTF,TRBJ1-2,TRBV11-2,.,once
CASSNAGGTAYEQYF,TRBJ2-7,TRBV11-2,.,.
CASSLDSGGMGYEQYF,TRBJ2-7,TRBV11-2,.,.
CASSGTGYSYEQYF,TRBJ2-7,TRBV6-1,TRBD1,.
CSVSDGNTEAFF,TRBJ1-1,TRBV29-1,.,medium-sized
CASSARTDLGQPQHF,TRBJ1-5,TRBV19,.,.
CASSLIAEAPSGDEQFF,TRBJ2-1,TRBV18,.,.
CAISADGTGQGAFF,TRBJ1-1,TRBV10-3,TRBD1,.
CASSPQGGYRAAFF,TRBJ1-1,TRBV9,.,.
CASNGQQYQPQHF,TRBJ1-5,TRBV6-1,.,few
CASSQAGGASTDTQYF,TRBJ2-3,TRBV4-2,.,.
CASSLPSGTGYHEQYF,TRBJ2-7,TRBV5-8,TRBD1,.
CASSQISPGGGTEAFF,TRBJ1-1,TRBV2,.,.
CASQGDNQPQHF,TRBJ1-5,TRBV7-9,TRBD1,.
CASSQGTSGISDEQYF,TRBJ2-7,TRBV6-7,TRBD2,.
CASSESGQGRNIQYF,TRBJ2-4,TRBV25-1,TRBD1,.
CASSFSGPLYGYTF,TRBJ1-2,TRBV5-8,.,.
CAYDRGLTTGELFF,TRBJ2-2,TRBV30,TRBD1,.
CASRRLVGSSYEQYF,TRBJ2-7,TRBV11-2,.,.
CASSLARIEPYGYTF,TRBJ1-2,TRBV7-9,.,.
CASSLSTDTQYF,TRBJ2-3,TRBV5-1,.,.
CASSTHTGVEYEQYF,TRBJ2-7,TRBV5-1,TRBD1,.
CASSDNRAPNQPQHF,TRBJ1-5,TRBV6-1,.,.
CASTRGYGYTF,TRBJ1-2,TRBV6-1,.,.
CAWSVQGRKAFF,TRBJ1-1,TRBV30,.,.